Listed below are T cell receptor beta chains from one sample, sequenced in a study of CD8 T cells in ankylosing spondylitis. TCRdb analysed the 5' RACE reads with MiXCR anew, one entry per CDR3 protein. The data show around 340,000 distinct CDR3 sequences, roughly 15% seen once. The material sequenced was blood, either unsorted or a sorted T cell fraction (not recorded which). Receptors were obtained from a male donor with ankylosing spondylitis or in good health (not recorded which). Each CDR3 is given with its conserved first and last residue. D genes are given only for firm matches. Clone sizes are given selectively: once, few, many, or a class where the clone is expanded.

clone_size: few
j_call: TRBJ1-1
d_call: .
cdr3_length: 14
v_call: TRBV2
cdr3_aa: CASSEFKSNTEAFF
cdr3_nt: TGTGCCAGCAGTGAATTTAAGAGTAACACTGAAGCTTTCTTT

clone_size: .
j_call: TRBJ2-5
d_call: .
cdr3_length: 14
v_call: TRBV3-1
cdr3_aa: CASSQRATQETQYF
cdr3_nt: TGTGCCAGCAGCCAAAGGGCTACACAAGAGACCCAGTACTTC

clone_size: few
j_call: TRBJ2-1
d_call: .
cdr3_length: 15
v_call: TRBV5-1
cdr3_aa: CASSSRQSSYNEQFF
cdr3_nt: TGCGCCAGCAGCTCCCGACAGAGCTCCTACAATGAGCAGTTCTTC

clone_size: few
j_call: TRBJ2-2
d_call: TRBD2
cdr3_length: 16
v_call: TRBV11-2
cdr3_aa: CASSYLGLAGAGELFF
cdr3_nt: TGTGCCAGCAGCTACTTGGGACTAGCGGGGGCCGGGGAGCTGTTTTTT

clone_size: few
j_call: TRBJ2-7
d_call: TRBD1
cdr3_length: 15
v_call: TRBV20-1
cdr3_aa: CSAAFSGTGIFQQYF
cdr3_nt: TGCAGTGCTGCCTTCTCCGGGACAGGCATATTCCAGCAGTACTTC

clone_size: few
j_call: TRBJ1-6
d_call: .
cdr3_length: 12
v_call: TRBV7-9
cdr3_aa: CASSPGNSPLHF
cdr3_nt: TGTGCCAGCAGCCCGGGCAATTCACCCCTCCACTTT

clone_size: many
j_call: TRBJ1-6
d_call: .
cdr3_length: 13
v_call: TRBV3-1
cdr3_aa: CASSQDRGSPLHF
cdr3_nt: TGTGCCAGCAGCCAAGATAGGGGGTCACCCCTCCACTTT

clone_size: few
j_call: TRBJ1-1
d_call: .
cdr3_length: 15
v_call: TRBV3-1
cdr3_aa: CASSLIIGGNTEAFF
cdr3_nt: TGTGCCAGCAGCCTAATCATCGGCGGGAACACTGAAGCTTTCTTT

clone_size: few
j_call: TRBJ2-2
d_call: TRBD1
cdr3_length: 16
v_call: TRBV6-1
cdr3_aa: CASSPAGTANTGELFF
cdr3_nt: TGTGCCAGCAGCCCCGCTGGGACAGCGAACACCGGGGAGCTGTTTTTT

clone_size: many
j_call: TRBJ2-1
d_call: TRBD2
cdr3_length: 15
v_call: TRBV12-3/TRBV12-4
cdr3_aa: CASSPTSGRAWEQFF
cdr3_nt: TGTGCCAGCAGCCCAACTAGCGGGAGGGCTTGGGAGCAGTTCTTC

clone_size: .
j_call: TRBJ1-5
d_call: TRBD1
cdr3_length: 14
v_call: TRBV5-6
cdr3_aa: CASSVGQSNQPQHF
cdr3_nt: TGTGCCAGCAGCGTGGGACAGAGCAATCAGCCCCAGCATTTT

clone_size: .
j_call: TRBJ2-7
d_call: .
cdr3_length: 11
v_call: TRBV29-1
cdr3_aa: CSVQGPGEQYF
cdr3_nt: TGCAGCGTTCAAGGTCCGGGGGAGCAGTACTTC

clone_size: few
j_call: TRBJ2-1
d_call: .
cdr3_length: 11
v_call: TRBV29-1
cdr3_aa: CSVERTHEQFF
cdr3_nt: TGCAGCGTTGAAAGGACGCATGAGCAGTTCTTC

clone_size: .
j_call: TRBJ2-1
d_call: TRBD2
cdr3_length: 19
v_call: TRBV5-1
cdr3_aa: CASSLGGGGLAGYRNEQFF
cdr3_nt: TGCGCCAGCAGCTTAGGCGGAGGGGGACTAGCGGGTTACAGAAATGAGCAGTTCTTC

clone_size: .
j_call: TRBJ2-5
d_call: .
cdr3_length: 15
v_call: TRBV20-1
cdr3_aa: CSASREQGREETQYF
cdr3_nt: TGCAGTGCTAGTCGGGAACAGGGGAGGGAAGAGACCCAGTACTTC

clone_size: many
j_call: TRBJ2-1
d_call: .
cdr3_length: 15
v_call: TRBV10-3
cdr3_aa: CAISEGQGWMNEQFF
cdr3_nt: TGTGCCATCAGTGAGGGGCAGGGCTGGATGAATGAGCAGTTCTTC

clone_size: .
j_call: TRBJ1-1
d_call: .
cdr3_length: 14
v_call: TRBV3-1
cdr3_aa: CASSQVEGGTEAFF
cdr3_nt: TGTGCCAGCAGCCAAGTGGAGGGTGGTACTGAAGCTTTCTTT

clone_size: .
j_call: TRBJ2-3
d_call: TRBD2
cdr3_length: 16
v_call: TRBV5-3
cdr3_aa: CARSLVPSGRTDTQYF
cdr3_nt: TGTGCCAGAAGCTTGGTACCCAGCGGGAGGACAGATACGCAGTATTTT

clone_size: few
j_call: TRBJ1-5
d_call: TRBD1
cdr3_length: 18
v_call: TRBV5-1
cdr3_aa: CASWVAGTAFYSNQPQHF
cdr3_nt: TGCGCCAGCTGGGTTGCCGGGACAGCCTTTTATAGCAATCAGCCCCAGCATTTT

clone_size: many
j_call: TRBJ2-5
d_call: .
cdr3_length: 11
v_call: TRBV11-2
cdr3_aa: CASSYQETQYF
cdr3_nt: TGTGCCAGCAGCTACCAAGAGACCCAGTACTTC

clone_size: .
j_call: TRBJ1-2
d_call: .
cdr3_length: 14
v_call: TRBV12-3/TRBV12-4
cdr3_aa: CASSLYGTNYGYTF
cdr3_nt: TGTGCCAGCAGCCTATATGGGACAAACTATGGCTACACCTTC

clone_size: .
j_call: TRBJ2-3
d_call: .
cdr3_length: 16
v_call: TRBV10-2
cdr3_aa: CASSLHRGLVTDTQYF
cdr3_nt: TGCGCCAGCAGTCTCCATCGGGGGTTGGTCACAGATACGCAGTATTTT